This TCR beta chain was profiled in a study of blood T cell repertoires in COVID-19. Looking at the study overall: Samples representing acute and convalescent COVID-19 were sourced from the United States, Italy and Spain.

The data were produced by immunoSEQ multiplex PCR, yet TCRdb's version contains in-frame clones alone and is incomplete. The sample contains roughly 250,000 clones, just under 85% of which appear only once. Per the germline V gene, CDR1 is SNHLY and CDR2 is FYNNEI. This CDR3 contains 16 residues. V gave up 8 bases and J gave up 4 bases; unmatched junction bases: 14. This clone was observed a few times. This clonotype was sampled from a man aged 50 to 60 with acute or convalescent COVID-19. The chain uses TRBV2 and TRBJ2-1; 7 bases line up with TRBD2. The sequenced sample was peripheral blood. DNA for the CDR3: TGTGCCAGCGCCCACCGGCGGGAGCCCCCTTACAATGAGCAGTTCTTC. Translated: CASAHRREPPYNEQFF.